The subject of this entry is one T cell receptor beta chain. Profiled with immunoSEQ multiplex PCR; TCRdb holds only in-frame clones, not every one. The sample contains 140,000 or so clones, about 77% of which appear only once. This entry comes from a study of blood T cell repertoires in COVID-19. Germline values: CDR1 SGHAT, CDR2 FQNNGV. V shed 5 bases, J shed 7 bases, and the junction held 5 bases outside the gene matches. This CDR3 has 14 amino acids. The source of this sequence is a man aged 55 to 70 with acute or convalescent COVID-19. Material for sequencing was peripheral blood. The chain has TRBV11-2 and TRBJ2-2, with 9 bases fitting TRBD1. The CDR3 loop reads CASSPRQGGGELFF. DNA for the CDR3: TGTGCCAGCAGCCCGAGACAGGGGGGCGGGGAGCTGTTTTTT.